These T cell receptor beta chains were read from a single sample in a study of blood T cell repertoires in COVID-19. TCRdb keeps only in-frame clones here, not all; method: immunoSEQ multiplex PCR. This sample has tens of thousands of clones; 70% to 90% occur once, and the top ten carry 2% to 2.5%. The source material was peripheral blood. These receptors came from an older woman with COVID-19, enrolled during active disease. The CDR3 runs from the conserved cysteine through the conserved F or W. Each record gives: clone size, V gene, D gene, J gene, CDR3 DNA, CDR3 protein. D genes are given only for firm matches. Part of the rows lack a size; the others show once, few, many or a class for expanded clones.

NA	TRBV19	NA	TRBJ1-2	TGTGCCAGTAATCGTAACGGGTCGCCTAGTGGCTACACCTTC	CASNRNGSPSGYTF
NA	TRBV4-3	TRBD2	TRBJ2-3	TGCGCCAGCAGCCAAGATCAGCGGGGGACGCCTAATACGCAGTATTTT	CASSQDQRGTPNTQYF
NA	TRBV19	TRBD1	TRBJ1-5	TGTGCCAGTAGTATTACTCACAGGGGTGCCAATCAGCCCCAGCATTTT	CASSITHRGANQPQHF
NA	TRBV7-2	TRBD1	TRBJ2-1	TGTGCCAGCGGAACGGGACAGCTGTACAATGAGCAGTTCTTC	CASGTGQLYNEQFF
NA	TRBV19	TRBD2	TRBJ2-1	TGTGCCAGTAGTGGGCCAGAGTTCCTTAGCGGGAGGGAAAACTACAATGAGCAGTTCTTC	CASSGPEFLSGRENYNEQFF
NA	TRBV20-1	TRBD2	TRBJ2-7	TGCAGTGCTAGTAGGTTGGGCGGGGGGGCCCACGAGCAGTACTTC	CSASRLGGGAHEQYF
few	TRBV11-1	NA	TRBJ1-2	TGTGCCAGCAGCCTCGCGGGGGGTACCTATGGCTACACCTTC	CASSLAGGTYGYTF
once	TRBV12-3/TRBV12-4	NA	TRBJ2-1	TGTGCCAGCAGCAGACTACCGGATGAGCAGTTCTTC	CASSRLPDEQFF
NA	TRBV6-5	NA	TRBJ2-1	TGTGCCAGCAGGAGCCAGGTATCCAATGAGCAGTTCTTC	CASRSQVSNEQFF
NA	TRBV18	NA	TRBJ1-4	TGTGCCAGCTCACTAGATAATGAAAAACTGTTTTTT	CASSLDNEKLFF
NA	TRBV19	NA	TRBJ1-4	TGTGCCAGTAGCCAGGGGAGGGCGCGCGGTCTTTCTGAAAAACTGTTTTTT	CASSQGRARGLSEKLFF
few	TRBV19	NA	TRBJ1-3	TGTGCCAGTAGTAAGATAGGCTTGGGACAAGAATCTGGAAACACCATATATTTT	CASSKIGLGQESGNTIYF
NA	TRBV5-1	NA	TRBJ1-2	TGCGCCAGCAGCTATCTTCCGGGACAAAGTGGTGGCTACACCTTC	CASSYLPGQSGGYTF
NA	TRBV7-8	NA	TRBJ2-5	TGTGCCAGCAGCTTAGCGCAAATAGAGGAGACCCAGTACTTC	CASSLAQIEETQYF
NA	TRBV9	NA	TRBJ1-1	TGTGCCAGCAGCGCTTCCGGGGACACTGAAGCTTTCTTT	CASSASGDTEAFF
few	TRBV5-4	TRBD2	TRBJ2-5	TGTGCCAGCAGCCCCCGGGGCGGGAGAGGGGTAGAGACCCAGTACTTC	CASSPRGGRGVETQYF
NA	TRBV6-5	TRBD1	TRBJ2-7	TGTGCCAGCAGTTACGGGGACAGGGCGTCCTACGAGCAGTACTTC	CASSYGDRASYEQYF
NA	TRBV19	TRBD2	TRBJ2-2	TGTGCCAGTAGCAGACTAGCGGGGAACACCGGGGAGCTGTTTTTT	CASSRLAGNTGELFF
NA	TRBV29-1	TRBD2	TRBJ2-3	TGCAGCGTTCAGAGGCGCGGGGGGGCCAGGACAGATACGCAGTATTTT	CSVQRRGGARTDTQYF
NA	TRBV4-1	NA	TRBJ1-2	TGCGCCAGCAGCCAAGGACAAGTTGGCTACACCTTC	CASSQGQVGYTF
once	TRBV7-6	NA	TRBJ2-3	TGTGCCAGCAGCTTGTCCTCGCGCGGAAGCACAGATACGCAGTATTTT	CASSLSSRGSTDTQYF
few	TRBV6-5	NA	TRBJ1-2	TGTGCCAGCAGGTCCGGGGCTAACTATGGCTACACCTTC	CASRSGANYGYTF
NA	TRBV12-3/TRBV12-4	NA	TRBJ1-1	TGTGCCAGCAGTTTTTCCCAGAACACTGAAGCTTTCTTT	CASSFSQNTEAFF
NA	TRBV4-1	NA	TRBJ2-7	TGCGCCAGCAGCCAAGAAGGGTTTCAGGCGGGCGAGCAGTACTTC	CASSQEGFQAGEQYF
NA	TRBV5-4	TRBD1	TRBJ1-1	TGTGCCAGCAGCCAGATGGGACAGGTGAACACTGAAGCTTTCTTT	CASSQMGQVNTEAFF
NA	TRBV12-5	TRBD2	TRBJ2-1	TGTGCTAGTGGTTTGGCATCATCGGAGAGCGGGATCGCCGGGGTGAATGAGCAGTTCTTC	CASGLASSESGIAGVNEQFF
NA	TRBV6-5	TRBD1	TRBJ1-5	TGTGCCAGCAGTAGACAGGGTCTCAATCAGCCCCAGCATTTT	CASSRQGLNQPQHF
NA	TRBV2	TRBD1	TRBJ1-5	TGTGCCAGCAGGGACAGGGGGACTAGCAATCAGCCCCAGCATTTT	CASRDRGTSNQPQHF
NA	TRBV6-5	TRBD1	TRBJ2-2	TGTGCCAGTATGCGGACAGGTACCACCGGGGAGCTGTTTTTT	CASMRTGTTGELFF
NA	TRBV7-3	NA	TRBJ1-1	TGTGCCAGCAGCTCAAGTGGGGGCCAGTATGAAGCTTTCTTT	CASSSSGGQYEAFF
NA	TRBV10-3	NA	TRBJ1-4	TGTGCCATCAGTGCCAACAGGGCGGAGAATGAAAAACTGTTTTTT	CAISANRAENEKLFF
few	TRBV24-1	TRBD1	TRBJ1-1	TGTGCCACCAGTGATGACAGGGGCCATGGGGGAGCTTTCTTT	CATSDDRGHGGAFF
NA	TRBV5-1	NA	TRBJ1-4	TGCGCCAGCACGAGGACGGGAGAAGTTAGTGAAAAACTGTTTTTT	CASTRTGEVSEKLFF
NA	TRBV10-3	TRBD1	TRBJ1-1	TGTGCCATCACCAGGGGGCAAACCATGAACACTGAAGCTTTCTTT	CAITRGQTMNTEAFF
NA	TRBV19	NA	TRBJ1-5	TGTGCCAGTACACGGGAAGATAGCAATCAGCCCCAGCATTTT	CASTREDSNQPQHF
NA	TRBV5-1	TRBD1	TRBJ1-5	TGCGCCAGCAGCCCGGGAGGGACAGGGGATCAGCCCCAGCATTTT	CASSPGGTGDQPQHF
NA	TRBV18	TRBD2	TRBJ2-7	TGTGCCAGCTCACCGGGGGCTAGCGGGGCCTCCTACGAGCAGTACTTC	CASSPGASGASYEQYF
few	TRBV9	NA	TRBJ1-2	TGTGCCAGCAGCGCCCAACAGCAGGGCTTGTACACCTTC	CASSAQQQGLYTF
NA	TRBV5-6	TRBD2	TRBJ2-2	TGTGCCAGCAGCCGGGAGGGGCGAAAGGACGGGGAGCTGTTTTTT	CASSREGRKDGELFF
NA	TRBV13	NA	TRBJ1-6	TGTGCCAGCAGCACCCTTGGGGGGGAATCTAATTCACCCCTCCACTTT	CASSTLGGESNSPLHF
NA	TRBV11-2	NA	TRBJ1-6	TGTGCCAGCAGCTTATCCGGGGCACCCCTCCACTTT	CASSLSGAPLHF
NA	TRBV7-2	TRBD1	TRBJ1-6	TGTGCCAGCAGCTTCCTCGACAGGGAAAATTCACCCCTCCACTTT	CASSFLDRENSPLHF
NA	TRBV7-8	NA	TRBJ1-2	TGTGCCAGCAGCTCCTTCCCTGGCGGGGGCTACACCTTC	CASSSFPGGGYTF
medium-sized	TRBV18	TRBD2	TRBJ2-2	TGTGCCAGCTCGCCCACTAGCGGGGCCGACACCGGGGAGCTGTTTTTT	CASSPTSGADTGELFF
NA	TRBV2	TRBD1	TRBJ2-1	TGTGCCAGCAGTGAAGCAAGGGGGCGACTTGATAATGAGCAGTTCTTC	CASSEARGRLDNEQFF
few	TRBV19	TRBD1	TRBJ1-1	TGTGCCAGTAGGGGAGGGTCCAGGGGGCAGACTGAAGCTTTCTTT	CASRGGSRGQTEAFF
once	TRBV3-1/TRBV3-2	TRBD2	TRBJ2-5	TGTGCCAGCAGCCGGAAAGCGGGGTTAGAGACCCAGTACTTC	CASSRKAGLETQYF
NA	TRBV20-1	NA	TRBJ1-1	TGCAGTGCTAGTCCGTTTGTGTCCCGAGAGGACACTGAAGCTTTCTTT	CSASPFVSREDTEAFF
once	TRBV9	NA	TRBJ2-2	TGTGCCAGCAGCATACGGGACAGGGTCCTAGCGGGAGACACCGGGGAGCTGTTTTTT	CASSIRDRVLAGDTGELFF
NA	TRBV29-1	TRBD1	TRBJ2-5	TGCAGCGGATCCCCGACAGGGGAGACCCAGTACTTC	CSGSPTGETQYF
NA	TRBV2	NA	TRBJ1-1	TGTGCCAGCAGTGTTGTGGGGGGTGAAGCTTTCTTT	CASSVVGGEAFF
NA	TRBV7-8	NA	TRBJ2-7	TGTGCCAGCAGCTTAAGTGAGCGGTACGAGCAGTACTTC	CASSLSERYEQYF
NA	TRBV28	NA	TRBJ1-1	TGTGCCAGCAGCGTGGACAGACGGAAAGATGCTTTCTTT	CASSVDRRKDAFF
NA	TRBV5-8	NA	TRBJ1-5	TGTGCCAGCAGCTTTCAAGGGGAGGTTGGTCAGCCCCAGCATTTT	CASSFQGEVGQPQHF
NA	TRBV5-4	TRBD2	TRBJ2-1	TGTGCCAGCAGCTCGGCGGGCGGGAGGGCCAGAAATGAGCAGTTCTTC	CASSSAGGRARNEQFF